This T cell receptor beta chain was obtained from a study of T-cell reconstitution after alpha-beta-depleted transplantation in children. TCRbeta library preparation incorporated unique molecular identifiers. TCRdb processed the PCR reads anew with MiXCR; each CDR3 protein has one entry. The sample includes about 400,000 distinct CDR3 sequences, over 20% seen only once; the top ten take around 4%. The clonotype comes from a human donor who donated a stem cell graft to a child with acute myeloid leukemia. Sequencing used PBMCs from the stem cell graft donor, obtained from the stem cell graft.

The CDR3 is CASSSTDYNEQFF. CDR3 in DNA: TGTGCCAGCAGCTCCACAGATTACAATGAGCAGTTCTTC. V gene TRBV28 combines with J gene TRBJ2-1; D unresolved. The CDR3 totals 13 residues. Germline CDR1 and CDR2: MDHEN and SYDVKM. V was clipped by 6 bases and J by 4 bases, with 10 bases between them.